These T cell receptor beta chains were read from a single sample in a study of blood T cell repertoires in COVID-19. Repertoires were generated with immunoSEQ multiplex PCR, while TCRdb's copy carries only in-frame clones and drops some. The sample lists 120,000 to 150,000 clones, 75% to 90% occurring once. The sequencing input was peripheral blood. The receptors come from a woman aged 55-69 years with active COVID-19. Each CDR3 is given with its conserved first and last residue. A D gene is named only where the DNA matches it firmly. A clone size is listed for some rows: how often the clone was seen (once, few, many), or a class if it is expanded.

>TRBJ1-3|-|TRBV28|-
CASRGGKGKFSGNTIYF
TGTGCCAGCCGGGGAGGGAAGGGGAAGTTCTCTGGAAACACCATATATTTT
>TRBJ2-1|TRBD2|TRBV9|-
CASSATLDLGTIVQFF
TGTGCCAGCAGTGCTACCCTTGACTTAGGGACTATAGTGCAGTTCTTC
>TRBJ2-2|TRBD2|TRBV7-6|-
CASSRGTINTGELFF
TGTGCCAGCAGCCGGGGGACTATTAACACCGGGGAGCTGTTTTTT
>TRBJ2-7|-|TRBV3-1/TRBV3-2|-
CASSQYITAGAYEQYF
TGTGCCAGCAGCCAATATATTACCGCCGGGGCCTACGAGCAGTACTTC
>TRBJ2-5|TRBD2|TRBV10-3|once
CAISEISSGRGTEQETQYF
TGTGCCATCAGTGAGATTTCTAGCGGGAGGGGCACCGAACAAGAGACCCAGTACTTC
>TRBJ2-3|TRBD1|TRBV28|-
CASSSDRGDTDTQYF
TGTGCCAGCAGCTCTGACAGGGGTGACACAGATACGCAGTATTTT
>TRBJ2-3|-|TRBV19|-
CASSTGITDTQYF
TGTGCCAGTAGTACAGGGATCACAGATACGCAGTATTTT
>TRBJ2-7|-|TRBV5-4|-
CASSWGPTYEQYF
TGTGCCAGCAGCTGGGGCCCAACCTACGAGCAGTACTTC
>TRBJ2-7|TRBD1|TRBV19|-
CASSFAGGQPYEQYF
TGTGCCAGTAGTTTCGCAGGGGGTCAACCCTACGAGCAGTACTTC
>TRBJ2-7|TRBD1|TRBV28|-
CASSVDRAYEQYF
TGTGCCAGCAGCGTAGACAGGGCCTACGAGCAGTACTTC
>TRBJ2-7|TRBD1|TRBV29-1|-
CSVEDIGTVGSYEQYF
TGCAGCGTTGAAGATATTGGGACAGTCGGGTCCTACGAGCAGTACTTC
>TRBJ2-7|TRBD2|TRBV28|-
CASSPSSGRASEQYF
TGTGCCAGCAGTCCCTCCAGCGGGAGGGCCTCCGAGCAGTACTTC
>TRBJ2-5|TRBD2|TRBV19|-
CASSIIGRDSPGAQYF
TGTGCCAGTAGTATAATTGGGAGGGACTCCCCTGGGGCCCAGTACTTC
>TRBJ1-1|-|TRBV7-2|once
CASSPLRGGTEAFF
TGTGCCAGCAGCCCCCTGAGAGGAGGTACTGAAGCTTTCTTT
>TRBJ1-2|-|TRBV28|-
CASRRRITAYGYTF
TGTGCCAGCAGGCGACGGATAACAGCCTATGGCTACACCTTC
>TRBJ1-2|-|TRBV6-5|-
CASSYSPGSGFYGYTF
TGTGCCAGCAGTTACTCGCCAGGGTCGGGCTTCTATGGCTACACCTTC
>TRBJ2-7|-|TRBV13|-
CASGGLSYEQYF
TGTGCCAGCGGAGGACTCTCCTACGAGCAGTACTTC
>TRBJ2-2|TRBD1|TRBV6-4|-
CASSPQRQGRSGELFF
TGTGCCAGCAGTCCACAACGACAGGGGCGCTCCGGGGAGCTGTTTTTT
>TRBJ1-1|-|TRBV6-5|few
CASSYGGYTEAFF
TGTGCCAGCAGTTACGGAGGGTACACTGAAGCTTTCTTT
>TRBJ1-2|-|TRBV28|few
CASSWQGIYGYTF
TGTGCCAGCAGTTGGCAGGGGATCTATGGCTACACCTTC
>TRBJ1-2|TRBD1|TRBV5-5|-
CASSLDRGPYNYGYTF
TGTGCCAGCAGCCTTGACAGGGGACCTTATAACTATGGCTACACCTTC
>TRBJ1-1|-|TRBV10-3|-
CAARQGSGNTEAFF
TGTGCCGCTCGCCAGGGTTCGGGGAACACTGAAGCTTTCTTT
>TRBJ2-5|-|TRBV28|-
CASSLMGAETQYF
TGTGCCAGCAGTTTGATGGGCGCAGAGACCCAGTACTTC
>TRBJ1-2|-|TRBV6-5|few
CASSYSGSLSGYTF
TGTGCCAGCAGTTACTCGGGCAGTCTCTCTGGCTACACCTTC
>TRBJ1-2|-|TRBV30|-
CAWSRGSGGYTF
TGTGCCTGGAGCCGGGGATCCGGTGGCTACACCTTC
>TRBJ2-6|TRBD1|TRBV7-3|-
CASSLTGTGFSGANVLTF
TGTGCCAGCAGCTTAACCGGGACAGGATTCTCTGGGGCCAACGTCCTGACTTTC
>TRBJ2-5|TRBD2|TRBV18|-
CASSPRLAGIAQETQYF
TGTGCCAGCTCACCGCGACTAGCGGGAATAGCACAAGAGACCCAGTACTTC